The 8 T cell receptor beta chains given below trace back to one sample, sequenced in a study of T cell clusters in autoimmune cytopenias. About 37,500 genome equivalents of blood DNA were amplified for TRB. One tube held mixed TRB-A and TRB-B primer pools for touch-down PCR. For each CDR3 protein, TCRdb gives one entry from its re-call of the multiplex PCR reads, without DNA. This table holds several thousand distinct CDR3 sequences. These data were likewise used in another study, on T cell repertoires in aging, cancer and after chemotherapy.

Sample: peripheral blood. These receptors all come from a human donor in good health.

V usage is TRBV24-1 and J usage is TRBJ2-2. This CDR3 is 17 amino acids long. Looked up from germline, CDR1 is KGHDR and CDR2 is SFDVKD. The CDR3 protein is CATSDFRETPNTGELFF.

According to its frequency, this clonotype is medium-sized. This rearrangement joins TRBV29-1 to TRBJ1-2. The CDR3 consists of 16 residues. Germline CDR1 is SQVTM and CDR2 is ANQGSEA. CDR3 amino acids: CSVGTPIPGSYYGYTF.

The V call is TRBV18, the J call TRBJ2-7; without DNA, the TCRdb call of TRBD1 cannot be checked. The CDR3 consists of 15 residues. Germline V gives CDR1 KGHSH, CDR2 LQKENI. CDR3 protein: CASSPRTGLPYEQYF.

This clonotype registers medium-sized by frequency. The rearrangement uses TRBV15 and TRBJ2-1; the D call from TCRdb, TRBD2, cannot be confirmed without DNA. The CDR3 is 13 residues long. From germline, CDR1 is LNHNV and CDR2 YYDKDF (reference sequence). CDR3 amino acids: CATRTGTSFEQFF.

Measured by frequency, this clonotype is large. CDR3 sequence reads: CASTTRGTLPGELFF. The J gene is TRBJ2-2, the V gene TRBV27; the TCRdb D gene call, TRBD1, has no DNA to confirm it. Germline V CDR1 and CDR2: MNHEY, SMNVEV (reference sequence). This CDR3 comprises 15 residues.

This clonotype registers large by frequency. The chain joins TRBV29-1 to TRBJ2-7; TCRdb proposes TRBD1, but this gene call is untestable without DNA. Germline CDR1 reads SQVTM; CDR2 reads ANQGSEA. This CDR3 is 13 amino acids long. CDR3: CSVDRDGSYEQYF.

This clonotype is labeled medium-sized based on frequency. The chain joins TRBV19 to TRBJ2-1. Looked up from germline, CDR1 is LNHDA and CDR2 is SQIVND (reference sequence). The CDR3 has 11 residues. The CDR3 sequence is CASWAANEQFF.

This clonotype is labeled medium-sized based on frequency. This sequence joins TRBV24-1 and TRBJ2-2. This CDR3 has 14 residues. CDR1 and CDR2 from the germline V gene are KGHDR and SFDVKD. The CDR3 region is CATSDLVNTGELFF.